Presented here are 16 T cell receptor beta chains from one specimen sequenced in a study of T cells in women clearing cervical HPV infection. Clones were read by immunoSEQ multiplex PCR, and TCRdb kept only the in-frame ones, dropping some. The sample has 25,000 or so clones. The sequencing sample was made of blood buffy coat. Receptor source: a woman between 18 and 70 years old with a cervical HPV16 infection that either progressed to CIN3+ or cleared (not recorded which).

Of note for this clone: The CDR3 end lies 3 residues beyond the end of the read and is filled in from the germline J gene. The V and J genes are TRBV19 and TRBJ2-6; maybe TRBD1 (7 bases). Germline-derived CDR1 and CDR2 are LNHDA and SQIVND (reference sequence). The CDR3 extends over 16 amino acids. Trimming took off 9 bases at V and 1 base at J, with 16 bases between the two ends. CDR3 DNA, as far as it was read: TGTGCCAGCTGGGGGGCAGGGGGGTCTGGGGCCAACGTC. Translated: CASWGAGGSGANV. The entire CDR3 protein reads CASWGAGGSGANVLTF. The full variable domain, with the rest looked up from reference TRBV19 and TRBJ2-6, is DGGITQSPKYLFRKEGQNVTLSCEQNLNHDAMYWYRQDPGQGLRLIYYSQIVNDFQKGDIAEGYSVSREKKESFPLTVTSAQKNPTAFYLCASWGAGGSGANVLTFGAGSRLTVL.

For this clone: The DNA ends 3 residues before the CDR3 does, and the rest of the CDR3 is filled in from the germline J gene. The J gene is TRBJ1-4, the V gene TRBV18; TRBD1 is a possible D gene (6 bases). Between the trimmed V and J ends, which lost 1 base and 0 bases, there was a span of 6 bases. This CDR3 is 15 amino acids long. Germline lookup yields CDR1 KGHSH and CDR2 LQKENI. The CDR3 spells CASSPRTATNEKLFF. CDR3 DNA, as far as it was read: TGTGCCAGCTCACCACGGACAGCAACTAATGAAAAA.

To note about this clone: The CDR3 is cut off 3 residues early in the read; its end comes from the germline J gene. This chain links TRBV19 with TRBJ2-5; possibly TRBD2 for D (6 bases). Trimming took 5 bases from V and 3 from J, leaving 13 bases between them. This CDR3 contains 14 residues. Germline V gives CDR1 LNHDA, CDR2 SQIVND (reference sequence). The CDR3 is CASSSSGTEETQYF. CDR3 bases read: TGTGCCAGTAGTTCTTCCGGGACTGAAGAGACC.

Concerning this clone itself: The CDR3 end is not reached by the read, which stops 3 residues before it; the germline J gene fills it in. The genes are TRBV29-1 and TRBJ2-1, with unresolved D. The germline V and J ends were trimmed by 4 bases and 9 bases, with 10 bases remaining between them. Germline loops: CDR1 SQVTM, CDR2 ANQGSEA. CDR3 length equals 11 residues. Partial CDR3 DNA: TGCAGCGTTGTGGGTGGCGGTGAG. It translates to CSVVGGGE. The whole CDR3 region reads CSVVGGGEQFF.

For this clone: The read ends 3 residues shy of where the CDR3 ends; the end is completed using the germline J gene. The rearrangement links TRBV19 to TRBJ2-7, with 8 bases matching TRBD1. After removal of 5 bases from V and 2 bases from J, the junction contained 5 bases not matched to a gene. The CDR3 has 14 amino acids. Germline values: CDR1 LNHDA, CDR2 SQIVND (reference sequence). CDR3 region: CASSPAGGPYEQYF. The part of the CDR3 DNA that was read is TGTGCCAGTAGTCCGGCAGGGGGCCCCTACGAG.

As for this clone: The read terminates 3 residues ahead of where the CDR3 ends, so the germline J gene completes it. This rearrangement joins TRBV18 to TRBJ1-4; 7 bases line up with TRBD1. The CDR3 is 13 amino acids. V gave up 3 bases and J gave up 5 bases; unmatched junction bases: 0. CDR1 and CDR2 (germline): KGHSH, LQKENI. CDR3 DNA (partial): TGTGCCAGCTCACCGGGACAGAATGAAAAA. It specifies CASSPGQNEK. The CDR3 as a whole reads CASSPGQNEKLFF.

With regard to this clone: The read ends 3 residues shy of where the CDR3 ends; the end is completed using the germline J gene. J is TRBJ1-2 and V is TRBV7-8; D remains unclear. CDR3 length equals 13 residues. Germline CDR1 SGHVS, CDR2 FQNEAQ. Trimming took 5 bases from V and 4 from J, leaving 11 bases between them. The sequenced CDR3 bases are TGTGCCAGCAGCAACACAGCGGGCTATGGC. Protein: CASSNTAGYG. The whole CDR3 protein reads CASSNTAGYGYTF.

CDR3 protein: CASSPPEAGGSYEQYF. The covered CDR3 bases are TGTGCCAGCTCACCACCAGAAGCGGGAGGTTCCTACGAG. This chain joins TRBV18 and TRBJ2-7, with 9 bases identical to TRBD2. The read terminates 3 residues before the CDR3 end, so the remaining end is supplied by the germline J gene. The CDR3 consists of 16 residues. V was clipped by 0 bases and J by 1 base; unmatched bases: 4. Germline values: CDR1 KGHSH, CDR2 LQKENI.

Remarks on this clone: The read stops 3 residues short of the end of the CDR3; the missing end is completed from the germline J gene. The chain combines TRBV20-1 with TRBJ2-1, with 7 bases lining up with TRBD2. V lost 0 bases, J lost 3 bases, and 8 bases stayed unmatched. The CDR3 runs to 16 residues. Germline V lookup: CDR1 DFQATT, CDR2 SNEGSKA (reference sequence). The DNA read from the CDR3 is TGCAGTGCTAGAGATCACGGTAGCGGGCGCTACAATGAG. As protein: CSARDHGSGRYNE. The CDR3, in full, reads CSARDHGSGRYNEQFF.

As to this clone: From the germline J gene comes the end of the CDR3, since the read stops 3 residues before it. The chain couples TRBV2 to TRBJ1-2, with a weak D call TRBD1 (5 bases). Germline V gene lookup returns CDR1 SNHLY and CDR2 FYNNEI. CDR3 length: 13 amino acids. Trimming removed 2 bases from V and 1 base from J, with 5 bases in between. The CDR3 spells CASSEQGNYGYTF. CDR3 DNA (partial): TGTGCCAGCAGTGAACAGGGTAACTATGGC. Full variable domain (rest looked up from reference TRBV2 and TRBJ1-2): EPEVTQTPSHQVTQMGQEVILRCVPISNHLYFYWYRQILGQKVEFLVSFYNNEISEKSEIFDDQFSVERPDGSNFTLKIRSTKLEDSAMYFCASSEQGNYGYTFGSGTRLTVV.

As regards this clone: Sequencing ends 3 residues short of the CDR3 end; the germline J gene provides the rest. Other nucleotide sequences in the sample specify the same CDR3. The rearrangement links TRBV18 to TRBJ2-7, with D possibly being TRBD1 (6 bases). In germline, CDR1 is KGHSH, CDR2 LQKENI. This CDR3 contains 13 residues. V lost 2 bases and J 5 bases, leaving 10 bases between the germline ends. The DNA read from the CDR3 is TGTGCCAGCTCACCAACAGGGCCTGACGAG. It codes for CASSPTGPDE. The CDR3, in full, reads CASSPTGPDEQYF.

About this clone: The CDR3 end falls 3 residues outside the read, so it is completed with the germline J gene. The chain links TRBV7-9 to TRBJ1-2; D is unresolved. CDR1 and CDR2 (germline): SEHNR, FQNEAQ (reference sequence). V lost 1 base to trimming and J lost 4 bases, with 4 bases between them. The CDR3 loop spans 12 amino acids. CDR3 sequence reads: CASSLEGYGYTF. Partial CDR3 DNA: TGTGCCAGCAGCTTAGAGGGCTATGGC.

As regards this clone: The read finishes 3 residues shy of the CDR3 end, and the germline J gene is used to complete it. In the same sample, other DNA sequences code for this CDR3. V and J are TRBV7-3 and TRBJ2-1; 9 bases match TRBD2. CDR3 length: 14 residues. Germline V gene data show CDR1 as SGHTA and CDR2 as FQGTGA. After removal of 4 bases from V and 4 bases from J, the junction contained 2 bases not matched to a gene. The DNA read from the CDR3 is TGTGCCAGCAGCTGGAGCGGGGGGTACAATGAG. Encoded protein: CASSWSGGYNE. The whole CDR3 region reads CASSWSGGYNEQFF.

Points on this clone: The read terminates 3 residues ahead of where the CDR3 ends, so the germline J gene completes it. The chain links TRBV6-2 or TRBV6-3 to TRBJ1-1; D may be TRBD1 (6 bases). This CDR3 is built from 14 residues. Trimming took off 6 bases at V and 6 bases at J, with 17 bases between the two ends. Germline CDR1 is MNHEY and CDR2 is SVGEGT. The part of the CDR3 DNA that was read is TGTGCCAGCAGATCCGGACAGCCCGGGGCTGAA. Translated: CASRSGQPGAE. In full, the CDR3 reads CASRSGQPGAEAFF.

Comment on this clone: With the read ending 3 residues before the CDR3 end, the germline J gene is used to fill in that end. The rearrangement joins TRBV19 to TRBJ2-7, with a possible D match to TRBD2 (5 bases). The germline V and J ends were trimmed by 5 bases and 5 bases, with 10 bases remaining between them. The germline CDR1 and CDR2 sequences are LNHDA and SQIVND (reference sequence). The CDR3 covers 12 residues. CDR3 sequence reads: CASSFLGDEQYF. The CDR3 DNA, read in part, is TGTGCCAGTAGTTTCCTCGGGGACGAG.

As concerns this clone: The read is 3 residues too short to cover the CDR3 end, so that end is filled in from the germline J gene. The chain links TRBV18 to TRBJ1-4; TRBD1 aligns across 12 bases. Germline V gene sequence: CDR1 KGHSH, CDR2 LQKENI. This CDR3 comprises 14 residues. V lost 5 bases to trimming and J lost 8 bases; unmatched junction nucleotides: 3. The CDR3 loop reads CASSVGTGGEKLFF. CDR3 DNA (partial): TGTGCCAGCTCAGTGGGGACAGGGGGCGAAAAA.